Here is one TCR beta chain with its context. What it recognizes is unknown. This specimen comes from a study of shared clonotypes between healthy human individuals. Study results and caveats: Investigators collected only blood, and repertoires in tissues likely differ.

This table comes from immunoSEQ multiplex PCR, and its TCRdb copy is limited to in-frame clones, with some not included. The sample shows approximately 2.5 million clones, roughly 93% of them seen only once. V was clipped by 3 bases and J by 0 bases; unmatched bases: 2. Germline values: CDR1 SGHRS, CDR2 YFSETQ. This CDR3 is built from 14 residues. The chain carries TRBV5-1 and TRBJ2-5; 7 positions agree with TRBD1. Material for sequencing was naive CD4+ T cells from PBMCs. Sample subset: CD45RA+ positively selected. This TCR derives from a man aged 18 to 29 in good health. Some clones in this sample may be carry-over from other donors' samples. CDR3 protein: CASSWDSHQETQYF. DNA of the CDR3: TGCGCCAGCAGCTGGGACAGCCACCAAGAGACCCAGTACTTC.